This TCR beta chain was documented in a study of shared clonotypes between healthy human individuals. CDR1 and CDR2 (germline): MNHNS, SASEGT. This CDR3 comprises 15 residues. Trimming left V 6 bases short and J 3 bases short, with 18 bases between. This table comes from immunoSEQ multiplex PCR, and its TCRdb copy is limited to in-frame clones, with some not included. The sample holds about 480,000 clones, about 75% seen once. A note on this clone: Its antigen remains unknown.

Study results and caveats: Represented genetic and exposure-history diversity was restricted by having few donors.

This TCR was recovered from a woman between 40 and 50 years old in good health. Some clones in this sample may be carry-over from other donors' samples. Specimen: PBMCs. The chain couples TRBV6-1 to TRBJ2-7; D possibly corresponds to TRBD1 (5 bases). CDR3 in DNA: TGTGCCAGCAGGCACAACACAGGCGCCCGCTACGAGCAGTACTTC. Protein sequence: CASRHNTGARYEQYF.